The 5 T cell receptor beta chains presented below share a single source sample, sequenced in a study of T cells in Graves' hyperthyroidism and ophthalmopathy. Using RNA transcripts as the source, TCR beta CDR3 regions were amplified. The primer set for the first-round RT-PCR of the TCR CDR3 was HTBI. From the multiplex PCR reads, TCRdb called clonotypes with MiXCR, one entry per CDR3 protein. The data hold some 460,000 distinct CDR3 sequences, with 15% to 18% observed a single time. What was sequenced was blood. These receptors were taken from a woman between 18 and 30 years old with Graves' hyperthyroidism.

The table lists this clonotype with many counts. The chain carries TRBV20-1 and TRBJ2-1, with D maybe TRBD1 (5 bases). CDR3 size: 15 residues. The V end was cut by 3 bases, the J end by 0 bases, with 12 bases between. The V gene's germline CDR1 is DFQATT and CDR2 SNEGSKA (reference sequence). The CDR3 DNA follows: TGCAGTGCTAGCCAGGGCGGCGCCTCCTACAATGAGCAGTTCTTC. Residues: CSASQGGASYNEQFF.

Many counts were recorded for this clonotype. The chain combines TRBV7-2 with TRBJ1-2, with a tentative D call TRBD1 (5 bases). Germline V gene lookup returns CDR1 SGHTA and CDR2 FQGNSA. V was pared by 2 bases and J by 0 bases, with 10 bases between. The CDR3 is 15 amino acids. CDR3 amino acids: CASSLRGTTNYGYTF. The CDR3 region has the DNA TGTGCCAGCAGCTTAAGGGGTACTACTAACTATGGCTACACCTTC.

This clonotype was picked up a small number of times. The rearrangement uses TRBV10-3 and TRBJ2-5; TRBD2 matches 13 bases. Unmatched junction bases numbered 3, after V lost 3 bases and J lost 5 bases. The length of the CDR3 is 15 residues. Germline values: CDR1 ENHRY, CDR2 SYGVKD. For the CDR3, the DNA is TGTGCCATCAGTGACCCGACTAGCGGGGGGGAGACCCAGTACTTC. As protein: CAISDPTSGGETQYF.

In its sample, this clonotype was seen many times. V and J are TRBV20-1 and TRBJ2-7; 11 bases are shared with TRBD1. V trimming: 5 bases; J trimming: 4 bases; junction bases outside the gene matches: 7. CDR3 length: 14 amino acids. CDR1 is DFQATT and CDR2 is SNEGSKA in the germline V gene (reference sequence). In DNA, the CDR3 is TGCAGTGCTCGGCGGACAGGGGGCATTTACGAGCAGTACTTC. Translation gives CSARRTGGIYEQYF.

This clonotype has a count of ten or more. The chain uses TRBV12-3 or TRBV12-4 and TRBJ2-7; 10 bases align to TRBD2. Germline trimming cut 6 bases from V and 4 bases from J; bases unmatched to any gene: 6. The CDR3 spans 14 residues. CDR3 region: CASRGLAEPYEQYF. The DNA for the CDR3 is TGTGCCAGCAGAGGACTAGCGGAGCCTTACGAGCAGTACTTC.